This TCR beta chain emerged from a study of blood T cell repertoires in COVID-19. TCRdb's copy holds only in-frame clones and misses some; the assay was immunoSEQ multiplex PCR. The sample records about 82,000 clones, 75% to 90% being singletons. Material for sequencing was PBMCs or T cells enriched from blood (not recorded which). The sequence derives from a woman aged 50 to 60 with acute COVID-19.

CDR3 sequence reads: CASSPSTGVSAGNTIYF. In nucleotides, the CDR3 is TGTGCCAGCAGCCCATCCACAGGGGTTTCTGCAGGAAACACCATATATTTT. This chain uses TRBV7-2 with TRBJ1-3; 7 bases fit TRBD1. V shed 5 bases and J 4 bases; nucleotides not matched to a gene: 14. Per germline, CDR1 SGHTA and CDR2 FQGNSA. This CDR3 region has 17 residues.